The 4 T cell receptor beta chains in this list originate from one sample, sequenced in a study of T cell repertoires in cytomegalovirus infection. Each CDR3 protein is one row after TCRdb ran MiXCR on the reads. The repertoire holds 500,000 or so distinct CDR3 sequences, with 16% as singletons. Material: CD8+ T cells from PBMCs. The receptors derive from a human donor in good health (CMV status not recorded). Some clones in this sample may be carry-over from other donors' samples.

This clonotype was counted a few times. V and J are TRBV6-5 and TRBJ2-5; a possible D gene is TRBD1 (5 bases). CDR1 is MNHEY, CDR2 SVGAGI, per germline. V was cut by 6 bases and J by 4 bases, with 15 bases left in between. The CDR3 is 14 residues long. The chain's CDR3 is CASRTRSGLETQYF. In DNA, the CDR3 is TGTGCCAGCAGGACGAGGTCAGGGCTAGAGACCCAGTACTTC.

This clonotype was detected a few times. V usage is TRBV29-1 and J usage is TRBJ2-7; D could derive from TRBD1 or TRBD2 (5 bases each). CDR3 length: 13 amino acids. The V gene lost 1 base and the J gene lost 1 base, with 8 bases spanning the gap. Germline values: CDR1 SQVTM, CDR2 ANQGSEA. This CDR3 reads CSVEGDGSYEQYF. Written as DNA, the CDR3 is TGCAGCGTTGAAGGGGACGGGTCCTACGAGCAGTACTTC.

V usage is TRBV3-1 and J usage is TRBJ2-5, with D perhaps assigned TRBD1 or TRBD2 (5 bases each). CDR3 length: 18 amino acids. The V gene's germline CDR1 is LGHDT and CDR2 YNNKEL (reference sequence). The V end lost 1 base, the J end lost 5 bases, and 23 bases lay between the germline ends. This CDR3 reads CASSQVIRERGKGETQYF. In nucleotides, the CDR3 is TGTGCCAGCAGCCAAGTCATCAGGGAGAGGGGAAAAGGGGAGACCCAGTACTTC.

This clonotype was recorded at least ten times. This chain uses TRBV7-2 with TRBJ2-3; D is possibly TRBD2 (5 bases). Trimming removed 5 bases from V and 0 bases from J, with 15 bases in between. Germline values: CDR1 SGHTA, CDR2 FQGNSA. The CDR3 spans 16 residues. CDR3 nucleotide sequence: TGTGCCAGCAGCACCGGGGTTCTCCTTAGCACAGATACGCAGTATTTT. This codes for CASSTGVLLSTDTQYF.